These 20 T cell receptor beta chains share one sample of origin, sequenced in a study of T-cell reconstitution after alpha-beta-depleted transplantation in children. Researchers prepared the TCRbeta library using unique molecular identifiers, the study reports. One entry per CDR3 protein results from TCRdb running MiXCR on the PCR reads. This sample has more than 500,000 distinct CDR3 sequences, with approximately 10% found just once. The source was PBMCs, mostly from graft donor cells, collected 180 days after TCRalphabeta/CD19-depleted stem cell transplant. These receptors all come from a female patient aged 2-15 years who had a stem cell transplant for aplastic anemia, so the T cells may come from the graft donor.

This clonotype showed up many times. The CDR3 DNA sequence: TGCGCCAGCAGCTTGCGACTAGCGGGAGAGACCCAGTACTTC. Encoded protein: CASSLRLAGETQYF. The genes are TRBV5-1 and TRBJ2-5, with TRBD2 identical over 10 bases. This CDR3 has 14 amino acids. Germline V gives CDR1 SGHRS, CDR2 YFSETQ. V lost 1 base to trimming and J lost 4 bases; unmatched junction nucleotides: 1.

This clonotype was observed a few times. V is TRBV29-1 and J is TRBJ2-7; 9 nucleotides match TRBD1. Germline-derived CDR1 and CDR2 are SQVTM and ANQGSEA. The CDR3 is 15 residues long. With 0 bases clipped from V and 1 base from J, the junction kept 4 bases outside the gene matches. CDR3 amino acids: CSVEEGGTGSYEQYF. The CDR3 region has the DNA TGCAGCGTTGAAGAGGGAGGGACAGGGTCCTACGAGCAGTACTTC.

This clonotype was detected ten times or more. The J gene is TRBJ2-3, the V gene TRBV12-3 or TRBV12-4, with TRBD1 identical over 8 bases. V shed 5 bases, J shed 2 bases, and the junction held 3 bases outside the gene matches. The CDR3 runs to 14 residues. In nucleotides, the CDR3 is TGTGCCAGCAGTCCGGACAGGGACACAGATACGCAGTATTTT. Protein: CASSPDRDTDTQYF.

The CDR3: CASSLGGRAVDTQYF. CDR3 coding DNA: TGTGCCAGCAGCTTAGGCGGGAGGGCCGTGGATACGCAGTATTTT. This chain joins TRBV7-3 and TRBJ2-3; 9 nucleotides match TRBD2. The J segment lost 6 bases and the V segment lost 2 bases, leaving 6 bases of the junction unmatched. The CDR3 sequence is 15 residues long. Germline-derived CDR1 and CDR2 are SGHTA and FQGTGA.

The chain combines TRBV4-2 with TRBJ2-7, with TRBD2 identical over 10 bases. Germline CDR1 and CDR2: LGHNA and YNFKEQ. J lost 0 bases, V lost 1 base, and 6 bases had no gene match. The CDR3 contains 17 residues. The DNA of the CDR3 is TGTGCCAGCAGCCAAGGAGCTAGCGGGAGTTACTCCTACGAGCAGTACTTC. Translation gives CASSQGASGSYSYEQYF.

The gene calls are TRBV27 and TRBJ2-7; D is unclear. The CDR3 is 14 amino acids. Germline lookup yields CDR1 MNHEY and CDR2 SMNVEV (reference sequence). The ends were cut back, 5 bases at V and 0 bases at J, with 11 bases in the middle. CDR3 residues: CASSPIPSSYEQYF. Written as DNA, the CDR3 is TGTGCCAGCAGTCCCATTCCTAGCTCCTACGAGCAGTACTTC.

This clonotype was detected only a few times. This chain links TRBV7-8 with TRBJ2-7, with D possibly matching TRBD1 (6 bases). Germline lookup yields CDR1 SGHVS and CDR2 FQNEAQ. The CDR3 extends over 16 amino acids. V was shortened by 5 bases and J by 1 base, with 18 bases between the two germline ends. Here the CDR3 reads CASSPLGAVESYEQYF. The CDR3 DNA reads as TGTGCCAGCAGCCCACTGGGGGCGGTTGAATCCTACGAGCAGTACTTC.

This rearrangement joins TRBV3-1 to TRBJ2-5; 7 bases map to TRBD2. CDR3 size: 15 residues. V dropped 1 base and J dropped 5; count of bases not matched to a gene: 7. Germline loops: CDR1 LGHDT, CDR2 YNNKEL (reference sequence). In DNA form, the CDR3 reads TGTGCCAGCAGCCAAGTGGGGGGGAGATCTGAGACCCAGTACTTC. Protein sequence: CASSQVGGRSETQYF.

The table lists this clonotype with a few counts. This rearrangement joins TRBV6-1 to TRBJ1-2; TRBD1 agrees at 10 bases. Trimming at V came to 6 bases and at J to 5 bases, leaving 12 bases not matched to a gene. Germline V gene sequence: CDR1 MNHNS, CDR2 SASEGT. This CDR3 region has 16 residues. The CDR3 region has the DNA TGTGCCAGCAGAAACCCCCGGGACAGGGGAATATATGGCTACACCTTC. This sequence encodes CASRNPRDRGIYGYTF.

This clonotype was picked up a small number of times. This chain connects TRBV5-1 to TRBJ1-3; D call uncertain. The CDR3 is 17 amino acids. Trimming removed 3 bases at V and 0 bases at J, with 16 bases between. The germline gives CDR1 SGHRS, CDR2 YFSETQ. The CDR3 DNA follows: TGCGCCAGCAGCTATCGTCCAAGTCTCCACTCTGGAAACACCATATATTTT. It is translated as CASSYRPSLHSGNTIYF.

The rearrangement uses TRBV12-3 or TRBV12-4 and TRBJ2-5, with 16 positions matching TRBD2. The CDR3 sequence is 18 residues long. J lost 5 bases, V lost 5 bases, and 11 bases had no gene match. The CDR3 nucleotides read TGTGCCAGCAGTCCAAGCGGGACTAGCGGGAGGGCCCGGGAGACCCAGTACTTC. Residues: CASSPSGTSGRARETQYF.

This chain connects TRBV10-3 to TRBJ2-7; 8 nucleotides match TRBD2. Per germline, CDR1 ENHRY and CDR2 SYGVKD. This CDR3 has 12 amino acids. V lost 4 bases to trimming and J lost 6 bases; unmatched junction nucleotides: 2. The CDR3 loop is CAISVAGGEQYF. CDR3 DNA: TGTGCCATCAGTGTCGCGGGAGGCGAGCAGTACTTC.

The V call is TRBV7-9, the J call TRBJ1-5, with D uncertain. The CDR3 runs 15 residues. The V gene's germline CDR1 is SEHNR and CDR2 FQNEAQ (reference sequence). The V and J ends lost 4 bases and 0 bases respectively, with 10 bases between them. The DNA of the CDR3 is TGTGCCAGCAGCTACGCTTGGGGTAGCAATCAGCCCCAGCATTTT. Translation: CASSYAWGSNQPQHF.

This clonotype has a count of ten or more. The J gene is TRBJ2-1, the V gene TRBV15; no reliable D call. The V end was cut by 5 bases, the J end by 6 bases, with 14 bases between. In germline, CDR1 is LNHNV, CDR2 YYDKDF (reference sequence). The CDR3 is 14 amino acids. The CDR3 sequence is CATSSQGRLNEQFF. CDR3 bases: TGTGCCACCAGCTCCCAAGGGCGGCTCAATGAGCAGTTCTTC.

This clonotype was counted ten times or more. The rearrangement links TRBV20-1 to TRBJ1-5; perhaps TRBD1 as D (5 bases). The CDR3 has 15 residues. Germline values: CDR1 DFQATT, CDR2 SNEGSKA (reference sequence). The V gene lost 8 bases and the J gene lost 0 bases, with 17 bases spanning the gap. The CDR3 region is CSPLGVPYSNQPQHF. In DNA, the CDR3 is TGCAGTCCCCTGGGGGTCCCCTATAGCAATCAGCCCCAGCATTTT.

This clonotype was detected ten times or more. This chain joins TRBV28 and TRBJ2-7; 7 bases are shared with TRBD1. The CDR3 is 15 amino acids. Per germline, CDR1 MDHEN and CDR2 SYDVKM. The junction had 8 bases not matched to a gene; V was cut back by 6 bases and J by 0 bases. CDR3 nucleotides: TGTGCCAGCAGACCCGGACAGGCCGGCTCCTACGAGCAGTACTTC. Translated, it gives CASRPGQAGSYEQYF.

V and J are TRBV7-2 and TRBJ2-7, with 13 bases lining up with TRBD2. CDR3 length: 16 amino acids. Germline CDR1 reads SGHTA; CDR2 reads FQGNSA. Trimming cost V 3 bases and J 3 bases; bases outside gene matches: 5. This chain's CDR3 is CASSFLGLAGSYEQYF. CDR3 coding DNA: TGTGCCAGCAGCTTCCTGGGACTAGCGGGAAGCTACGAGCAGTACTTC.

This clonotype was recorded many times. V gene TRBV9 combines with J gene TRBJ2-7; possible D gene TRBD2, 6 bases. Germline lookup yields CDR1 SGDLS and CDR2 YYNGEE. The CDR3 is 14 amino acids. V gave up 4 bases and J gave up 3 bases, with 14 bases separating them. Written as DNA, the CDR3 is TGTGCCAGCAGCCCTAGCGCACCGGGCTACGAGCAGTACTTC. Translating gives CASSPSAPGYEQYF.

CDR3 bases: TGTGCCAGCAGTTACGGGTGGTTGAGGGCGAGCAATGAGCAGTTCTTC. Protein: CASSYGWLRASNEQFF. J is TRBJ2-1 and V is TRBV6-2 or TRBV6-3; a weak D match, TRBD2 (5 bases). The V gene's germline CDR1 is MNHEY and CDR2 SVGEGT. The V end was cut by 2 bases, the J end by 6 bases, with 17 bases between. The CDR3 contains 16 residues.

This clonotype was found a few times. V is TRBV4-3 and J is TRBJ2-7; possibly TRBD1 for D (5 bases). This CDR3 region has 16 residues. The germline V gene encodes CDR1 LGHNA and CDR2 YSLEER. V gave up 0 bases and J gave up 0 bases, with 12 bases separating them. Written as DNA, the CDR3 is TGCGCCAGCAGCCAAGAGGCAGGGTCGAGCTCCTACGAGCAGTACGTC. This sequence encodes CASSQEAGSSSYEQYV.